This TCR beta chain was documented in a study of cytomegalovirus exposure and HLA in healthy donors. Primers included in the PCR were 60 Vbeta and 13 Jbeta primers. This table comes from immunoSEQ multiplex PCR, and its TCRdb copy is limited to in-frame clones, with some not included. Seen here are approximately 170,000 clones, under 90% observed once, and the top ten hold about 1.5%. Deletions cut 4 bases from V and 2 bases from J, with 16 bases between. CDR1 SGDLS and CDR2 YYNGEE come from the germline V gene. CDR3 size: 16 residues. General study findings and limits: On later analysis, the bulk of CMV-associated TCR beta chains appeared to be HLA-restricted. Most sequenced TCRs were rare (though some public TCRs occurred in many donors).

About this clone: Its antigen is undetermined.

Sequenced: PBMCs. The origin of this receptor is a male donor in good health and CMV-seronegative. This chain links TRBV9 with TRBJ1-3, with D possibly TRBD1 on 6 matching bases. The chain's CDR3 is CASSLRYREAGNTIYF. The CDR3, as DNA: TGTGCCAGCAGCCTGCGCTACAGGGAAGCTGGAAACACCATATATTTT. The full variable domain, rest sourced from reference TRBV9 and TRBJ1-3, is DSGVTQTPKHLITATGQRVTLRCSPRSGDLSVYWYQQSLDQGLQFLIQYYNGEERAKGNILERFSAQQFPDLHSELNLSSLELGDSALYFCASSLRYREAGNTIYFGEGSWLTVV.